This entry concerns a single TCR delta chain. Its binding antigen is unknown. The protein that TCRdb holds for this DNA derives from a much larger clone and differs from the translated DNA at residue 8, which likely indicates a read error; the protein shown here is translated from the DNA. These data come from a study of delta chain sequences of gamma delta T cells (dated 2017 in TCRdb). Counted from cysteine to phenylalanine, this CDR3 has 21 amino acids. Only CDR3 DNA remains: 63 bases, in frame from the first base. The junction shows trimming of 2 bases on V and 2 bases on J, and the gene matches do not reach 18 bases of it. The germline V gene yields TSWWSYY for CDR1 and QGS for CDR2. The library came from 5' RACE. The sequencing machine was an Illumina MiSeq. Clones were re-identified by TCRdb from the public reads with CATT, and rows with the same DNA were merged. The sample table holds under 800 delta-chain clones, of which 7.5% to 10% were seen once. About 70% of the sample is held by the ten biggest clonotypes.

The chain uses TRDV1 and TRDJ1; 12 central nucleotides agree with TRDD3. The sample was either unsorted cells or a sorted T cell fraction (not recorded which). This TCR derives from a human donor in good health. The CDR3 region has the sequence CALGECSLPLYWGILTDKLIF. The nucleotide sequence is given as TGTGCTCTTGGGGAATGTTCCTTACCGTTGTACTGGGGGATACTAACCGATAAACTCATCTTT.